This T cell receptor (beta chain) was captured by sequencing in a study of CD8+ T cells in alopecia areata. Overall study: The investigators scored severity in treated patients by the percentage of affected scalp area.

CDR3 length equals 16 residues. Germline V gene lookup returns CDR1 SEHNR and CDR2 FQNEAQ (reference sequence). V lost 4 bases to trimming and J lost 3 bases, with 16 bases between them. cDNA prepared by RNA extraction and subsequent reverse transcription served as the template for sequencing. Repertoires were generated with immunoSEQ multiplex PCR, while TCRdb's copy carries only in-frame clones and drops some. The sample lists approximately 280,000 clones; more than 45% were seen once. This clone was recorded only once. Its antigen is undetermined. The sample's treatment: oral pan-JAK inhibitor, 5-10 mg twice daily. Overall study results and limits: Clonality was higher in lesional than normal scalp, especially in alopecia totalis/universalis. Having one nonresponder leaves uncertain how baseline CD8+ expansion relates to response.

The specimen was CD4+ T cells sorted from blood, collected at week 24, from a patient treated with tofacitinib. This sequence was found in a human donor with alopecia areata. The chain combines TRBV7-9 with TRBJ1-5; maybe TRBD1 (5 bases). CDR3 DNA: TGTGCCAGCAGCTCTTACGGGACGGAGACCAATCAGCCCCAGCATTTT. Translation gives CASSSYGTETNQPQHF.